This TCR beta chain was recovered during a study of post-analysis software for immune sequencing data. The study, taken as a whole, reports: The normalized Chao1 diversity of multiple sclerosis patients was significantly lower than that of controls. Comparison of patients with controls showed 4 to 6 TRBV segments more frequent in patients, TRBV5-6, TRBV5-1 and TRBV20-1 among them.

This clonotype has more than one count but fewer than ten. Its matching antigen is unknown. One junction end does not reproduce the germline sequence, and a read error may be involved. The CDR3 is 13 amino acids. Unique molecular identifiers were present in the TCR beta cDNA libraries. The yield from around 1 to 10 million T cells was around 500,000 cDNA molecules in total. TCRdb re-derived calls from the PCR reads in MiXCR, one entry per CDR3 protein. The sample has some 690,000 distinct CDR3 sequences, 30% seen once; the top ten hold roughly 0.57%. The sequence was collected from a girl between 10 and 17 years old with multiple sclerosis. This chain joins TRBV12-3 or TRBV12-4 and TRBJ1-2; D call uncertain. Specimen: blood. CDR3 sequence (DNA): TGTGCCAGCAGGTTAGCGTCTCCCTATGGCTACACCTTC. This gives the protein CASRLASPYGYTF.